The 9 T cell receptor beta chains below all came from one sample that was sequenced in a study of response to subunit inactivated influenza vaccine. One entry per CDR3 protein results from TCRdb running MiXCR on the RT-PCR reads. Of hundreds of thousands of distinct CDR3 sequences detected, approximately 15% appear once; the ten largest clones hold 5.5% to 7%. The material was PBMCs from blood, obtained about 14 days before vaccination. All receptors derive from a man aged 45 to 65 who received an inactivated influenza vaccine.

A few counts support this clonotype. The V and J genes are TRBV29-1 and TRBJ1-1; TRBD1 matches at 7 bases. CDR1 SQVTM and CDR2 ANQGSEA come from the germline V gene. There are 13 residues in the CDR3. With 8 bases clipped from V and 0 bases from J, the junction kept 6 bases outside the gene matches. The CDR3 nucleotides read TGCAGCATCAGGGACAGACTGAACACTGAAGCTTTCTTT. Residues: CSIRDRLNTEAFF.

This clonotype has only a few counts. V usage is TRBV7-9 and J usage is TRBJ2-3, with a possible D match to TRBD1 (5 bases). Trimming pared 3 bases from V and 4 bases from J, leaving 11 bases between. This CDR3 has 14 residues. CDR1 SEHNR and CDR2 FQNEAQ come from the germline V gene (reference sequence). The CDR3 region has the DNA TGTGCCAGCAGCTTCAGTCAGGGTGCAGATACGCAGTATTTT. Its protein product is CASSFSQGADTQYF.

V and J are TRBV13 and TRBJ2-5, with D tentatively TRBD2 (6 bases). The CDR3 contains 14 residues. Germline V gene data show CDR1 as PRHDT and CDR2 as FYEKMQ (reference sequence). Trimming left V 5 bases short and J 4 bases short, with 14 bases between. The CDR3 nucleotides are TGTGCCAGCAGCGCCAGACTAGTTCCAGAGACCCAGTACTTC. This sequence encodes CASSARLVPETQYF.

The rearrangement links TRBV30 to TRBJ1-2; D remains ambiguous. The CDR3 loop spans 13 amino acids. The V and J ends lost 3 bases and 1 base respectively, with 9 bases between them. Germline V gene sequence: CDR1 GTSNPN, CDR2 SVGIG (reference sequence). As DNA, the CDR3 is TGTGCCTGGAGGTCAGCAGTTAACTATGGCTACACCTTC. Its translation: CAWRSAVNYGYTF.

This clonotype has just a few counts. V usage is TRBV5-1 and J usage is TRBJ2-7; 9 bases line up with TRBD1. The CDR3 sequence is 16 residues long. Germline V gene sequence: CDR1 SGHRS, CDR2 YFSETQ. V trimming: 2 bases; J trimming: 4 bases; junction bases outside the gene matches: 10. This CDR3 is CASSFTGGKQTYEQYF. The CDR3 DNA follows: TGCGCCAGCAGCTTCACAGGGGGCAAACAGACTTACGAGCAGTACTTC.

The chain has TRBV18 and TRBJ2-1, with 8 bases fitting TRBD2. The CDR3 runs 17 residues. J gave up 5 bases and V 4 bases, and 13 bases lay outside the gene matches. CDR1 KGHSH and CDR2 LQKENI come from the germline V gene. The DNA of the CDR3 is TGTGCCAGCTCACGAAGAACTATACCCGGGGGGGACAATGAGCAGTTCTTC. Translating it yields CASSRRTIPGGDNEQFF.

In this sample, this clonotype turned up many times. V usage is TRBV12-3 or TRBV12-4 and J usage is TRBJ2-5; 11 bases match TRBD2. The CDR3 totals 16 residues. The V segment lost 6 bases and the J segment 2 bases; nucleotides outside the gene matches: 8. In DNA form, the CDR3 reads TGTGCCAGCAGCACTACTAGCGGGGGACAGCAAGAGACCCAGTACTTC. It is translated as CASSTTSGGQQETQYF.

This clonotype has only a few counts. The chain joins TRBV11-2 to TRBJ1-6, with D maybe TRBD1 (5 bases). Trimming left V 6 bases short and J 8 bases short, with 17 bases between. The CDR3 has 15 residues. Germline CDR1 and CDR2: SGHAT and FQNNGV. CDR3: CASSQLSGGDSPLHF. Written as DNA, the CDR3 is TGTGCCAGCAGTCAATTATCGGGAGGGGATTCACCCCTCCACTTT. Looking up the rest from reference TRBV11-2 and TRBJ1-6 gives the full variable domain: EAGVAQSPRYKIIEKRQSVAFWCNPISGHATLYWYQQILGQGPKLLIQFQNNGVVDDSQLPKDRFSAERLKGVDSTLKIQPAKLEDSAVYLCASSQLSGGDSPLHFGNGTRLTVT.

DNA for the CDR3: TGTGCCACCAGCATTCGCGGGATTGAGCAGTTCTTC. It is translated as CATSIRGIEQFF. J is TRBJ2-1 and V is TRBV15; D is possibly TRBD2 (6 bases). Per the germline V gene, CDR1 is LNHNV and CDR2 is YYDKDF (reference sequence). V lost 4 bases, J lost 9 bases, and 10 bases lay in between. This CDR3 region has 12 residues.